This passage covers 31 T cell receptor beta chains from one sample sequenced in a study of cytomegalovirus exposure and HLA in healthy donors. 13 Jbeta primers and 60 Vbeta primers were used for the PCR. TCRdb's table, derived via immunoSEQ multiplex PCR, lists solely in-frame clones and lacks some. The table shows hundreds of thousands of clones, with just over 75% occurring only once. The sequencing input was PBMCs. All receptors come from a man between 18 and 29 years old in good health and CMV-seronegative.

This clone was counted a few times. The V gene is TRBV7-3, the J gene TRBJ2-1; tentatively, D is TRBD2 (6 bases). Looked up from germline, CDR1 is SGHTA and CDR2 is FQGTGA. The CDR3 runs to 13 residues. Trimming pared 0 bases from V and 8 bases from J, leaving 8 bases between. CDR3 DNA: TGTGCCAGCAGCTTAACCAGGAGGGATGAGCAGTTCTTC. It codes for CASSLTRRDEQFF.

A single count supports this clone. The CDR3 DNA is TGTGCCTGGAGAGGGGAGGGGGGGTATACGCAGTATTTT. Translating it yields CAWRGEGGYTQYF. The rearrangement links TRBV30 to TRBJ2-3; D may be TRBD2 (7 bases). The CDR3 sequence is 13 residues long. Trimming cost V 3 bases and J 7 bases, with 14 bases left between them. Germline assignment: CDR1 GTSNPN and CDR2 SVGIG (reference sequence).

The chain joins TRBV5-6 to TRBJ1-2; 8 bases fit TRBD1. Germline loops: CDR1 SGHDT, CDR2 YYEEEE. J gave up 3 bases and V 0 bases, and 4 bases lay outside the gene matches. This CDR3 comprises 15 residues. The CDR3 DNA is TGTGCCAGCAGCTTGGGCAGGGGGCTGGACTATGGCTACACCTTC. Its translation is CASSLGRGLDYGYTF.

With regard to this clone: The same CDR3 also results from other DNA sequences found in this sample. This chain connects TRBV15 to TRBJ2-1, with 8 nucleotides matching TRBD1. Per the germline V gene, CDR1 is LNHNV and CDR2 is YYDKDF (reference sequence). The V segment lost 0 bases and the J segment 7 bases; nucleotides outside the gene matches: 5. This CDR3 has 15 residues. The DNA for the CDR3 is TGTGCCACCAGCAGAGATGGACAGGGTACAAATGAGCAGTTCTTC. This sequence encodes CATSRDGQGTNEQFF.

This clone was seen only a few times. For the CDR3, the DNA is TGTGCCAGCAGTGAAGCTGGACTGAACTATGGCTACACCTTC. As protein: CASSEAGLNYGYTF. This chain uses TRBV2 with TRBJ1-2; D is ambiguous. The CDR3 extends over 14 amino acids. V shed 0 bases and J shed 2 bases, with 7 bases lying between them. Germline V gene data show CDR1 as SNHLY and CDR2 as FYNNEI.

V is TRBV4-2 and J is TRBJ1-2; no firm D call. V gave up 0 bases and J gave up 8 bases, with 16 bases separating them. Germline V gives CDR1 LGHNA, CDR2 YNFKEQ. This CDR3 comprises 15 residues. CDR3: CASSQEEGAERGYTF. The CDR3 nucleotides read TGTGCCAGCAGCCAAGAGGAAGGAGCCGAAAGGGGCTACACCTTC.

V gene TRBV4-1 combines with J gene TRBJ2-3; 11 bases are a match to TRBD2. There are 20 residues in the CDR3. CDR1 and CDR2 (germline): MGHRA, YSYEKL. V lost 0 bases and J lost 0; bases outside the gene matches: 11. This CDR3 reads CASSQDGGLAVDSSTDTQYF. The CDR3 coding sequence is TGCGCCAGCAGCCAAGATGGGGGACTAGCGGTCGACTCTAGCACAGATACGCAGTATTTT.

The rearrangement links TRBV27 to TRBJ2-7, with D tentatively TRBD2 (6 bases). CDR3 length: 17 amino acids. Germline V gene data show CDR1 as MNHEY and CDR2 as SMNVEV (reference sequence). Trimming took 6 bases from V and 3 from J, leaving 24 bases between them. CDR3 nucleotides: TGTGCCAGCAGCTACGGGCCTGGGCTAGCGAATATCTACGAGCAGTACTTC. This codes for CASSYGPGLANIYEQYF.

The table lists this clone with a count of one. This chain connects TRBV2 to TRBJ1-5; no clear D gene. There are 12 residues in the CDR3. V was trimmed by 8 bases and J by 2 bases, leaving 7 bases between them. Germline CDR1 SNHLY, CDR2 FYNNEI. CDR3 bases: TGTGCCAGCGAGGGAGGCAATCAGCCCCAGCATTTT. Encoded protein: CASEGGNQPQHF. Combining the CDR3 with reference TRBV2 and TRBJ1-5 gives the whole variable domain EPEVTQTPSHQVTQMGQEVILRCVPISNHLYFYWYRQILGQKVEFLVSFYNNEISEKSEIFDDQFSVERPDGSNFTLKIRSTKLEDSAMYFCASEGGNQPQHFGDGTRLSIL.

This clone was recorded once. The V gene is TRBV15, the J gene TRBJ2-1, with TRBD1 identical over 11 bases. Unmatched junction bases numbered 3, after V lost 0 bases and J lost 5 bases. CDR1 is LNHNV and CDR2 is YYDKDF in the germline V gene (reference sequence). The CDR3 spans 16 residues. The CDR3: CATSRDRDRGNNEQFF. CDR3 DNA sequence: TGTGCCACCAGCAGAGATCGGGACAGGGGGAACAATGAGCAGTTCTTC.

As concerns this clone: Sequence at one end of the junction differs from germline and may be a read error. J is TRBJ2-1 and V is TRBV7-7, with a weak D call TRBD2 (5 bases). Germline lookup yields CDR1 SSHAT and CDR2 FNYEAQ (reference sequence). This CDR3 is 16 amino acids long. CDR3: CASSLAYSRVNNEQFF. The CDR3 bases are TGTGCTAGCAGCTTAGCGTACAGTCGAGTCAACAATGAGCAGTTCTTC.

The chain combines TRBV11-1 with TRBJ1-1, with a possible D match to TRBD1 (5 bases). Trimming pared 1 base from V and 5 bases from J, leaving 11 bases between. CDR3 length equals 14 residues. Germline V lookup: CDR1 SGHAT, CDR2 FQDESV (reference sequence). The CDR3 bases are TGTGCCAGCAGCTTAGGTGGAGGGGTAACTGAAGCTTTCTTT. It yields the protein CASSLGGGVTEAFF.

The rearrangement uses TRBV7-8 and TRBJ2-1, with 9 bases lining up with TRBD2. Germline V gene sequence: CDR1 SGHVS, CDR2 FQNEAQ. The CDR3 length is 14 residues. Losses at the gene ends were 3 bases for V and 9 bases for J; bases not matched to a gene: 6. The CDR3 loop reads CASSFSGSGSEQFF. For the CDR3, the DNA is TGTGCCAGCAGCTTTAGCGGGAGTGGTAGTGAGCAGTTCTTC.

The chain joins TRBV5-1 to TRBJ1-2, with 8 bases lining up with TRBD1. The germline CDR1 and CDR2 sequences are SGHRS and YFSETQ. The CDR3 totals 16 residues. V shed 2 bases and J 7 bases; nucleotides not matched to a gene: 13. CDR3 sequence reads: CASSFGGHQGAIGYTF. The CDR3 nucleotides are TGCGCCAGCAGCTTCGGTGGTCACCAGGGGGCGATTGGCTACACCTTC.

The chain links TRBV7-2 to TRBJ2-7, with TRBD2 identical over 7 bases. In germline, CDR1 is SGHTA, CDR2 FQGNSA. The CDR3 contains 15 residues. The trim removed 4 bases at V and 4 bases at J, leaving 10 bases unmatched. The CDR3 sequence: CASSSIREGDYEQYF. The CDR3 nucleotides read TGTGCCAGCAGCTCGATAAGGGAGGGTGATTACGAGCAGTACTTC.

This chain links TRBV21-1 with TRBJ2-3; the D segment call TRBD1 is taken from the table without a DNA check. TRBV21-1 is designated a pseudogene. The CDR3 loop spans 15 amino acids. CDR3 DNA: TGTGCCAGCAGCACCCTGGGGGCAGGGAATGATACGCAGTATTTT. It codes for CASSTLGAGNDTQYF.

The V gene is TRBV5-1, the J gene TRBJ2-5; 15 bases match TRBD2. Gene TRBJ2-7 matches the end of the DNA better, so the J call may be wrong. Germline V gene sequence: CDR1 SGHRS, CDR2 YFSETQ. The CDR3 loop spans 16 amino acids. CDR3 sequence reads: CASSFWTSGRAYEQYF. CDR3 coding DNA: TGCGCCAGCAGCTTCTGGACTAGCGGGAGGGCGTACGAGCAGTACTTC.

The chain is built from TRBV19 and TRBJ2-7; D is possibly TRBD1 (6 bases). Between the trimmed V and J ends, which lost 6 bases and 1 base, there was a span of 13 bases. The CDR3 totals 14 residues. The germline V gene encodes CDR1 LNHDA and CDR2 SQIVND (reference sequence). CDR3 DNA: TGTGCCAGTAGCAATCGACAGGCATCCTACGAGCAGTACTTC. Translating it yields CASSNRQASYEQYF.

CDR3: CAIATTYEQYF. In DNA, the CDR3 is TGTGCCATCGCCACTACCTACGAGCAGTACTTC. The rearrangement joins TRBV10-3 to TRBJ2-7; D is uncertain. Germline values: CDR1 ENHRY, CDR2 SYGVKD. The CDR3 covers 11 residues. The V end lost 8 bases, the J end lost 2 bases, and 7 bases lay between the germline ends.

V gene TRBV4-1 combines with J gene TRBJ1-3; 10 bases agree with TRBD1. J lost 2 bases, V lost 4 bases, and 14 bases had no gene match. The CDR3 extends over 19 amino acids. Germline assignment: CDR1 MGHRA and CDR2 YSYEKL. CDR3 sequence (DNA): TGCGCCAGCAGCCCCGGCCCGACCGGGACAGGGGAAACTGGAAACACCATATATTTT. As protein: CASSPGPTGTGETGNTIYF.

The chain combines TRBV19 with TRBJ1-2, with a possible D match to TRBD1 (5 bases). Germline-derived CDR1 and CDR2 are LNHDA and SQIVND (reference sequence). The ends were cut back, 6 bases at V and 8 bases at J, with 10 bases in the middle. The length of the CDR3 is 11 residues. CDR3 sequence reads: CASSQGRGYTF. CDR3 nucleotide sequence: TGTGCCAGTAGCCAGGGCCGCGGCTACACCTTC.

CDR3 coding DNA: TGTGCCAGCAGTGAAAACAGGGCTGATGGCTACACCTTC. Its translation: CASSENRADGYTF. V gene TRBV2 combines with J gene TRBJ1-2, with D possibly matching TRBD1 (6 bases). CDR1 is SNHLY and CDR2 is FYNNEI in the germline V gene. V was trimmed by 2 bases and J by 6 bases, leaving 10 bases between them. The CDR3 spans 13 residues.

CDR3 region: CAISDREAGELFF. The CDR3 nucleotides are TGTGCCATCAGTGACAGGGAGGCCGGGGAGCTGTTTTTT. The V call is TRBV10-3, the J call TRBJ2-2, with D possibly being TRBD2 (6 bases). There are 13 residues in the CDR3. Trimming cost V 3 bases and J 6 bases, with 8 bases left between them. The germline gives CDR1 ENHRY, CDR2 SYGVKD.

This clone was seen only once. The CDR3: CASSLRTSGSYDEQFF. CDR3 DNA sequence: TGTGCCAGCAGCCTACGGACTAGCGGGAGTTACGATGAGCAGTTCTTC. The chain is built from TRBV7-6 and TRBJ2-1; 13 bases line up with TRBD2. The junction had 9 bases not matched to a gene; V was cut back by 5 bases and J by 8 bases. Germline CDR1 and CDR2: SGHVS and FNYEAQ. This CDR3 has 16 residues.

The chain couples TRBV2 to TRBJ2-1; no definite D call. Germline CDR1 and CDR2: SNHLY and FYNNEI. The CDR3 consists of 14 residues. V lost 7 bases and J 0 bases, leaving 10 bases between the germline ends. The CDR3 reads CASKTTISYNEQFF. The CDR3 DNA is TGTGCCAGCAAAACTACGATCTCCTACAATGAGCAGTTCTTC.

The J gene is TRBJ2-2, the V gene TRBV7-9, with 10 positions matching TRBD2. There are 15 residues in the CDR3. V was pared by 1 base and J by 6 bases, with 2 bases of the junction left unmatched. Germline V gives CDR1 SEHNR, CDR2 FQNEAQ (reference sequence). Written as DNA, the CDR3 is TGTGCCAGCAGCTTAGTAGCGGGAGGTGCCGGGGAGCTGTTTTTT. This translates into CASSLVAGGAGELFF.

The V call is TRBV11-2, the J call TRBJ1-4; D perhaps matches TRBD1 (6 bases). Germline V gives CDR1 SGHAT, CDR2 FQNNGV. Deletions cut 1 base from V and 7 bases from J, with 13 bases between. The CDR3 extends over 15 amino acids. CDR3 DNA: TGTGCCAGCAGCTTAGTACCAGGGGACGGTGAAAAACTGTTTTTT. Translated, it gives CASSLVPGDGEKLFF.

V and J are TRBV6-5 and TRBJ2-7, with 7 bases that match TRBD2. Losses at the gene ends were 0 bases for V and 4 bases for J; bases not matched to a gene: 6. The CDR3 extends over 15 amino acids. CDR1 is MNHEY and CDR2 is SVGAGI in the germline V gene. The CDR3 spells CASSYSSGAGYEQYF. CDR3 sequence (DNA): TGTGCCAGCAGTTACTCGAGCGGGGCGGGGTACGAGCAGTACTTC.

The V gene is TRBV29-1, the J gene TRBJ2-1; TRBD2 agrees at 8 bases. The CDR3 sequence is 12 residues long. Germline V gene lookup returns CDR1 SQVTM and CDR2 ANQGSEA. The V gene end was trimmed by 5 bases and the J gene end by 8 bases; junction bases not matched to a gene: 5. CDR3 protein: CSVRGGNHEQFF. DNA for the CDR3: TGCAGCGTTCGGGGGGGGAACCATGAGCAGTTCTTC.

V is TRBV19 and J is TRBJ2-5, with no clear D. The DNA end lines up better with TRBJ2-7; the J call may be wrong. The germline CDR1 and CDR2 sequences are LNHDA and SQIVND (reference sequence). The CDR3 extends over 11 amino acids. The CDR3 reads CASSIANEQYF. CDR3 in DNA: TGTGCCAGTAGTATAGCGAACGAGCAGTACTTC.

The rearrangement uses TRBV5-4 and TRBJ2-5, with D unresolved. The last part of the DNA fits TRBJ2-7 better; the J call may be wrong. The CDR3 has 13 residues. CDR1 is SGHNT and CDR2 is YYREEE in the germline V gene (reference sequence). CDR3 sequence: CASSLGNSYEQYF. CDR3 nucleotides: TGTGCCAGCAGCTTGGGTAACTCCTACGAGCAGTACTTC.